Sequencing of this T cell receptor beta chain was carried out in a study of patients and donors after allogeneic stem cell transplantation. TCRdb reprocessed the RT-PCR reads via MiXCR and lists one record per CDR3 protein. In the table there are 150,000 to 200,000 distinct CDR3 sequences, 30% of which are singletons. In this sample, this clonotype turned up once. Losses at the gene ends were 3 bases for V and 4 bases for J; bases not matched to a gene: 8. CDR1 and CDR2 (germline): LGHNT, FRNRAP. This CDR3 is built from 15 residues. This rearrangement joins TRBV12-5 to TRBJ1-2, with 7 bases identical to TRBD1. What was sequenced was blood, either unsorted or a sorted T cell fraction (not recorded which). The receptor was isolated from a human donor who was either an allogeneic HSCT recipient or a stem cell or donor lymphocyte infusion donor (not recorded which). It is not recorded whose cells these are; they may come from a transplant donor. CDR3 sequence reads: CASGFFRTGFYGYTF. The DNA for the CDR3 is TGTGCTAGTGGTTTTTTTCGGACAGGCTTCTATGGCTACACCTTC. Full variable domain (outside the CDR3, taken from reference TRBV12-5 and TRBJ1-2): DARVTQTPRHKVTEMGQEVTMRCQPILGHNTVFWYRQTMMQGLELLAYFRNRAPLDDSGMPKDRFSAEMPDATLATLKIQPSEPRDSAVYFCASGFFRTGFYGYTFGSGTRLTVV.